A few counts support the clone carrying this TCR beta chain. The data were produced by immunoSEQ multiplex PCR, yet TCRdb's version contains in-frame clones alone and is incomplete. This table holds about 200,000 clones, roughly 84% found once. Germline CDR1 is MNHNS and CDR2 is SASEGT. Trimming at V came to 5 bases and at J to 4 bases, leaving 0 bases not matched to a gene. This CDR3 is 14 amino acids long. This sample was included in a study of cytomegalovirus exposure and HLA in healthy donors. The rearrangement uses TRBV6-1 and TRBJ2-2; 11 bases are a match to TRBD2. Sequencing was carried out using PBMCs. The receptor was isolated from a woman aged 30 to 39 in good health and CMV-seropositive. Here the CDR3 DNA reads TGTGCCAGCAGTCTAGCGGGAGGCACCGGGGAGCTGTTTTTT. It codes for CASSLAGGTGELFF.